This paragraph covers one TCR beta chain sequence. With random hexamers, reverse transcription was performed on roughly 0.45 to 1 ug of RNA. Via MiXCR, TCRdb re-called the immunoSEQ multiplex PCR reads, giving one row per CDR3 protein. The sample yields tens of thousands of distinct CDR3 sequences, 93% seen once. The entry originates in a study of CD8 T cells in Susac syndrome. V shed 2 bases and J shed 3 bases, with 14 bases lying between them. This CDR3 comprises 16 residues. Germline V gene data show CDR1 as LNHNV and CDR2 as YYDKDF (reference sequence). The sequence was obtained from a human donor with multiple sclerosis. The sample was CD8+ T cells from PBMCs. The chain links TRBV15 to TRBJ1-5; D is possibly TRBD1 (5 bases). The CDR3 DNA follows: TGTGCCACCAGCAGATCTCCCGGGACGGTCAATCAGCCCCAGCATTTT. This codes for CATSRSPGTVNQPQHF.